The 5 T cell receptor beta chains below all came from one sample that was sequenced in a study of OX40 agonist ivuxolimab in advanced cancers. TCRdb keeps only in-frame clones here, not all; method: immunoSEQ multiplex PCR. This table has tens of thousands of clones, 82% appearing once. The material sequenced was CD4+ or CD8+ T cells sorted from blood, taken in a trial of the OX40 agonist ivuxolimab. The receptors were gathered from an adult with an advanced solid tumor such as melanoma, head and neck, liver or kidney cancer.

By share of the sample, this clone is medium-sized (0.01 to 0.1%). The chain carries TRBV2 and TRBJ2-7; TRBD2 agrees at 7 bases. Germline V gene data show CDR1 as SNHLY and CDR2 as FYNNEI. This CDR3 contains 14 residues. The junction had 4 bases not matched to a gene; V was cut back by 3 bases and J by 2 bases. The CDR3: CASSDFRGAYEQYF. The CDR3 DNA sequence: TGTGCCAGCAGTGATTTCCGGGGGGCCTACGAGCAGTACTTC.

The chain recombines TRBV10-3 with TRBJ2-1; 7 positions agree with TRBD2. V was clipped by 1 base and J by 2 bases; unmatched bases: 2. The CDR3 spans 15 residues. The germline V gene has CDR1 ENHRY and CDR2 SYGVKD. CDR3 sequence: CAISELSGAYNEQFF. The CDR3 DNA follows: TGTGCCATCAGTGAGTTAAGCGGGGCCTACAATGAGCAGTTCTTC.

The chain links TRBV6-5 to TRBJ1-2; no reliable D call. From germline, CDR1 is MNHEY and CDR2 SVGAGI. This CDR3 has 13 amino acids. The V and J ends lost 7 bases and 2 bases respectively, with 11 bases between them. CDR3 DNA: TGTGCCAGCAAGTTAGACGGGAACTATGGCTACACCTTC. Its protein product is CASKLDGNYGYTF.

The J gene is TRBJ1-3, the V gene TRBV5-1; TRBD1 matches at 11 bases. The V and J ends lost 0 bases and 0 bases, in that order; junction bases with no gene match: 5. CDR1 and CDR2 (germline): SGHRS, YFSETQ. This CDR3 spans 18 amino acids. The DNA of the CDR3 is TGCGCCAGCAGCTTGGAGGGGACAGGGGGGTTCTCTGGAAACACCATATATTTT. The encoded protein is CASSLEGTGGFSGNTIYF.

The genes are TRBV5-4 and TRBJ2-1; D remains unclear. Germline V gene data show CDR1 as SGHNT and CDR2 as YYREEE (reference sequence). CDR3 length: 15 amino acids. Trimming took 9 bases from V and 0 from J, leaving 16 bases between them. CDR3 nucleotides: TGTGCCATTTCAGGAGACCCTAGCTCCTACAATGAGCAGTTCTTC. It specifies CAISGDPSSYNEQFF. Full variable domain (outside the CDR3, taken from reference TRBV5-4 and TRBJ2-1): ETGVTQSPTHLIKTRGQQVTLRCSSQSGHNTVSWYQQALGQGPQFIFQYYREEENGRGNFPPRFSGLQFPNYSSELNVNALELDDSALYLCAISGDPSSYNEQFFGPGTRLTVL.